This T cell receptor (beta chain) was retrieved from a study of cytomegalovirus exposure and HLA in healthy donors. The study, taken as a whole, reports: Several of the most significant clusters were apparently associated with common viral pathogens in a later analysis. Later analysis showed TCR association rates varying by HLA locus, highest for DRB1 and lowest for HLA-C.

These donors, healthy bone marrow donors, were studied. Germline assignment: CDR1 SNHLY and CDR2 FYNNEI. The CDR3 runs 14 residues. Losses at the gene ends were 3 bases for V and 7 bases for J; bases not matched to a gene: 6. About this clone itself: Antigen: not known.

In the PCR, 60 Vbeta and 13 Jbeta primers were used. Repertoires were generated with immunoSEQ multiplex PCR, while TCRdb's copy carries only in-frame clones and drops some. The table shows a few hundred thousand clones, with about 80% occurring only once. The sequence derives from a woman in her forties in good health and CMV-seronegative. This chain uses TRBV2 with TRBJ2-1; TRBD1 matches 7 bases. The sample taken for sequencing was PBMCs. DNA of the CDR3: TGTGCCAGCAGTGACAGGGGGTTAGGGAATGAGCAGTTCTTC. This gives the protein CASSDRGLGNEQFF.